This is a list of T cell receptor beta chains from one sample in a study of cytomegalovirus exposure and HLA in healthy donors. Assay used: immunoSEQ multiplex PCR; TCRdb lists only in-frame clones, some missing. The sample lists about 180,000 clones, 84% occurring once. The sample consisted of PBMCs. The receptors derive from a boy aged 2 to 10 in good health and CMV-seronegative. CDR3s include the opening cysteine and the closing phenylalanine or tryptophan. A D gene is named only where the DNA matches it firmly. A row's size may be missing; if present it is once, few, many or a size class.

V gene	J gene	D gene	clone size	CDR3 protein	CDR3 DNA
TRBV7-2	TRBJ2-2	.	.	CASSLVVPGKVANTGELFF	TGTGCCAGCAGCTTAGTTGTTCCAGGGAAAGTTGCGAACACCGGGGAGCTGTTTTTT
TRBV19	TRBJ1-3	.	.	CAGLPGNTIYF	TGTGCCGGACTTCCTGGAAACACCATATATTTT
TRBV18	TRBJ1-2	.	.	CASSPSGRGGYTF	TGTGCCAGCTCACCAAGTGGGAGGGGAGGCTACACCTTC
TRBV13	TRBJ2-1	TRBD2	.	CASSLRGGSSYNEQFF	TGTGCCAGCAGCTTACGGGGCGGGAGCTCCTACAATGAGCAGTTCTTC
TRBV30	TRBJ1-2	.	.	CAWSVDRGYTF	TGTGCCTGGAGTGTAGACAGGGGCTACACCTTC
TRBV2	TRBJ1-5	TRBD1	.	CASRKTGGNQPQHF	TGTGCCAGCAGGAAAACAGGGGGCAATCAGCCCCAGCATTTT
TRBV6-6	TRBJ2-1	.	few	CASSYSESTNEQFF	TGTGCCAGCAGTTACTCGGAGAGTACAAATGAGCAGTTCTTC
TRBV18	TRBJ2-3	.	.	CASSPFSQAPTDTQYF	TGTGCCAGCTCACCCTTTTCGCAGGCCCCCACAGATACGCAGTATTTT
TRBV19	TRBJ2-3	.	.	CASSIPQNTDTQYF	TGTGCCAGTAGTATCCCACAGAACACAGATACGCAGTATTTT
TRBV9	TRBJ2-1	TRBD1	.	CASSVQGARGQFF	TGTGCCAGCAGCGTACAGGGGGCGCGAGGGCAGTTCTTC
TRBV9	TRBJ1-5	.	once	CASSQTGLPNQPQHF	TGTGCCAGCAGCCAGACGGGACTCCCCAATCAGCCCCAGCATTTT
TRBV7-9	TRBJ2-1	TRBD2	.	CASSLSGTSGYNEQFF	TGTGCCAGCAGCTTGTCCGGGACTAGCGGATACAATGAGCAGTTCTTC
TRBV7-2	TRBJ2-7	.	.	CASSFYRGSSYEQYF	TGTGCCAGCAGCTTTTATCGGGGGTCTTCCTACGAGCAGTACTTC
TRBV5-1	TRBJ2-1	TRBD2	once	CASSFRTSADNEQFF	TGCGCCAGCAGCTTTAGGACTAGCGCCGACAATGAGCAGTTCTTC
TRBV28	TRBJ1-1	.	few	CASSLRGGTEAFF	TGTGCCAGCAGTTTGAGGGGAGGTACTGAAGCTTTCTTT
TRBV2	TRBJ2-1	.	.	CASRGGLADNEQFF	TGTGCCAGCAGGGGGGGGCTAGCGGACAATGAGCAGTTCTTC
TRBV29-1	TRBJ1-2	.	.	CSVEDRGGSGYTF	TGCAGCGTTGAAGACCGGGGAGGGTCTGGCTACACCTTC
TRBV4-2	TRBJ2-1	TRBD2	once	CASSQFLADLNYNEQFF	TGTGCCAGCAGCCAATTTCTAGCGGACCTTAATTACAATGAGCAGTTCTTC
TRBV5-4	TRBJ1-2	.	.	CASSLQGNYGYTF	TGTGCCAGCAGCCTACAGGGAAACTATGGCTACACCTTC
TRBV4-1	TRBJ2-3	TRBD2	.	CASSQEGLAGGADTQYF	TGCGCCAGCAGCCAAGAAGGGCTGGCGGGAGGGGCAGATACGCAGTATTTT
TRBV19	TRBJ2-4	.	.	CASSDSLIQYF	TGTGCCAGTAGTGACAGTTTGATTCAGTACTTC
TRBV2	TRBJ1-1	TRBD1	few	CASSEAGGQGSWGTEAFF	TGTGCCAGCAGTGAAGCGGGTGGACAGGGGAGTTGGGGGACTGAAGCTTTCTTT
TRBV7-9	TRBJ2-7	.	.	CSSSYTSSYEQYF	TGTTCCAGCAGCTATACATCTAGCTACGAGCAGTACTTC
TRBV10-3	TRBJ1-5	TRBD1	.	CAISPGTGSNQPQHF	TGTGCCATCAGTCCGGGGACAGGTAGCAATCAGCCCCAGCATTTT
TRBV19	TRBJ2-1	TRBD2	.	CASRPPSAGDTYNEQFF	TGTGCCAGTAGACCCCCGTCAGCGGGAGATACCTACAATGAGCAGTTCTTC
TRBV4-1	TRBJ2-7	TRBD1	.	CASSLKPPGQGPTYEQYF	TGCGCCAGCAGCCTAAAGCCGCCGGGACAGGGTCCCACCTACGAGCAGTACTTC
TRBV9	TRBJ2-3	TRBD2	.	CASSVVLAGGVLEDTQYF	TGTGCCAGCAGCGTAGTGCTAGCGGGAGGAGTATTGGAGGATACGCAGTATTTT
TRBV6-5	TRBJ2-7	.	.	CASRLTNNYEQYF	TGTGCCAGCAGGCTGACTAATAACTACGAGCAGTACTTC
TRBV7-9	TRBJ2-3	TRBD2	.	CASSSTFSGDPDTQYF	TGTGCCAGCAGCTCCACCTTTAGCGGGGACCCCGATACGCAGTATTTT
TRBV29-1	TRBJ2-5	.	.	CSVKAGETQYF	TGCAGCGTCAAAGCGGGAGAGACCCAGTACTTC
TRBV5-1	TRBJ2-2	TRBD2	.	CASSPIAGPYSGELFF	TGCGCCAGCAGCCCGATAGCGGGACCCTATAGCGGGGAGCTGTTTTTT
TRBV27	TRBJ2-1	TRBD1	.	CASSLWGQGRGNEQFF	TGTGCCAGCAGTTTATGGGGACAGGGGAGAGGCAATGAGCAGTTCTTC
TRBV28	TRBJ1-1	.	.	CASRRPGVTEAFF	TGTGCCAGCAGACGCCCAGGGGTCACTGAAGCTTTCTTT
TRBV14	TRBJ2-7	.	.	CASSQSIRGIYEQYF	TGTGCCAGCAGCCAAAGTATCAGGGGAATCTACGAGCAGTACTTC
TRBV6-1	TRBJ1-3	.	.	CASSEAGGSGNTIYF	TGTGCCAGCAGTGAAGCTGGGGGGTCTGGAAACACCATATATTTT
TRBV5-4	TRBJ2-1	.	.	CASSLGLPNSYNEQFF	TGTGCCAGCAGCTTGGGACTACCAAACTCCTACAATGAGCAGTTCTTC
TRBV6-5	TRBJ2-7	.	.	CASSPPGPSSYEQYF	TGTGCCAGCAGCCCCCCAGGCCCGTCCTCCTACGAGCAGTACTTC
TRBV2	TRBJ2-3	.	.	CAISMTQRDTQYF	TGTGCCATCTCAATGACCCAGCGAGATACGCAGTATTTT
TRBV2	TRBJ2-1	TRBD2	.	CASSEGLAGDYNEQFF	TGTGCCAGCAGTGAGGGACTAGCGGGAGACTACAATGAGCAGTTCTTC
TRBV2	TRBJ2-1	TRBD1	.	CASKGQGSNEQFF	TGTGCCAGCAAAGGACAGGGGAGTAATGAGCAGTTCTTC
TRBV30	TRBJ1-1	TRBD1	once	CAAGQGLNTEAFF	TGTGCCGCCGGACAGGGGTTGAACACTGAAGCTTTCTTT
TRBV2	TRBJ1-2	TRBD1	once	CASRETTGPYGYTF	TGTGCCAGCAGGGAAACGACAGGGCCTTATGGCTACACCTTC
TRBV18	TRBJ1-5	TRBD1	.	CASSRDREGPYSNQPQHF	TGTGCCAGCTCACGGGACAGGGAAGGGCCTTATAGCAATCAGCCCCAGCATTTT
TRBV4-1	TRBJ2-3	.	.	CASSLALDTQYF	TGCGCCAGCAGCCTAGCCCTGGATACGCAGTATTTT
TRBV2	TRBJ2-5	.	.	CASIEPWPGGAETQYF	TGTGCCAGCATAGAACCTTGGCCTGGAGGGGCAGAGACCCAGTACTTC
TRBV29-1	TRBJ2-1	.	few	CSVVPGSLNEQFF	TGCAGCGTTGTTCCGGGAAGTCTTAATGAGCAGTTCTTC
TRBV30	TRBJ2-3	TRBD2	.	CAWRDRGRGDTQYF	TGTGCCTGGAGGGACCGCGGGAGGGGGGATACGCAGTATTTT
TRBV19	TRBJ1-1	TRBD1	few	CASSSGTAMNTEAFF	TGTGCCAGTAGTAGCGGGACAGCCATGAACACTGAAGCTTTCTTT
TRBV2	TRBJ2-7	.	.	CASRRGTDYEQYF	TGTGCCAGCAGACGGGGGACGGACTACGAGCAGTACTTC
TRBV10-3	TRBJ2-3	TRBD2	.	CAISEHGREASTDTQYF	TGTGCCATCAGTGAGCACGGGCGGGAGGCCTCCACAGATACGCAGTATTTT
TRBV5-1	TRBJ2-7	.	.	CASSLATGLSYEQYF	TGCGCCAGCAGCTTGGCCACAGGCCTCTCCTACGAGCAGTACTTC
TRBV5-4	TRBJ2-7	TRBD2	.	CASSLSGRVNEQYF	TGTGCCAGCAGCCTCAGCGGGAGGGTTAACGAGCAGTACTTC